The present TCR beta chain was sequenced within a study of T cells in Graves' hyperthyroidism and ophthalmopathy. On the basis of clinical symptoms, serum thyroxine and TRAb, thyroid ultrasound and orbital computed tomography, diagnoses were made. V was clipped by 3 bases and J by 7 bases; unmatched bases: 5. The CDR3 has 14 amino acids. Germline values: CDR1 KGHSH, CDR2 LQKENI. There were TCR beta CDR3 regions amplified from RNA transcripts. The study used the HTBI primer set for a first-round RT-PCR of the TCR CDR3. TCRdb fed the multiplex PCR reads into MiXCR, producing one record per CDR3 protein. The sample lists around 420,000 distinct CDR3 sequences, 15% to 19% occurring once.

The chain uses TRBV18 and TRBJ1-2, with 10 bases fitting TRBD1. This receptor was identified in a woman aged 18-30 years with Graves' hyperthyroidism. Source material: blood. CDR3 coding DNA: TGTGCCAGCTCACCCGGGACAGGGGATGCTGGCTACACCTTC. Its protein product is CASSPGTGDAGYTF.